These 11 T cell receptor beta chains were all obtained from the same sample, sequenced in a study of early T cells in non-severe SARS-CoV-2 infection. A single record per CDR3 protein comes from TCRdb applying MiXCR to the 5' RACE reads. The table includes 90,000 to 130,000 distinct CDR3 sequences, approximately 12% detected once. The sample in question was whole blood, obtained at baseline. The origin of the receptors is an adult who was a healthcare worker with PCR-confirmed SARS-CoV-2 infection or an uninfected control (not recorded which).

This clonotype was observed a few times. V and J are TRBV7-8 and TRBJ2-1, with 7 positions matching TRBD2. This CDR3 spans 14 amino acids. V gave up 8 bases and J gave up 2 bases; unmatched junction bases: 6. Germline values: CDR1 SGHVS, CDR2 FQNEAQ. As DNA, the CDR3 is TGTGCCAGCGGAGCGGGACCCACCTACAATGAGCAGTTCTTC. Translating it yields CASGAGPTYNEQFF.

This clonotype was observed at least ten times. The chain carries TRBV6-5 and TRBJ1-1, with TRBD1 identical over 11 bases. V lost 5 bases, J lost 7 bases, and 6 bases stayed unmatched. Germline loops: CDR1 MNHEY, CDR2 SVGAGI. There are 14 residues in the CDR3. DNA of the CDR3: TGTGCCAGCAGTCCGGACAGGGGGCAAGTTGAAGCTTTCTTT. Amino acids: CASSPDRGQVEAFF.

The table lists this clonotype with many counts. The chain combines TRBV28 with TRBJ2-5; D is perhaps TRBD1 (6 bases). There are 14 residues in the CDR3. CDR1 and CDR2 (germline): MDHEN, SYDVKM. V lost 8 bases and J lost 1, with 14 bases in between. The CDR3 spells CASSPGQFQETQYF. Here the CDR3 DNA reads TGTGCCAGCTCGCCCGGACAGTTCCAAGAGACCCAGTACTTC.

This clonotype was seen more than once but under ten times. The CDR3 loop is CASNPTRNQPQHF. The CDR3 DNA follows: TGTGCCAGCAATCCGACACGAAATCAGCCCCAGCATTTT. The V call is TRBV6-1, the J call TRBJ1-5, with D hard to call. Germline V gene lookup returns CDR1 MNHNS and CDR2 SASEGT. CDR3 length equals 13 residues. The V and J ends lost 7 bases and 4 bases respectively, with 11 bases between them.

V usage is TRBV6-1 and J usage is TRBJ2-3; 7 bases map to TRBD1. Germline V gene sequence: CDR1 MNHNS, CDR2 SASEGT. The CDR3 runs to 13 residues. After removal of 6 bases from V and 6 bases from J, the junction contained 6 bases not matched to a gene. The CDR3 region is CASSAGTVDTQYF. The CDR3, as DNA: TGTGCCAGCAGCGCCGGGACAGTTGATACGCAGTATTTT.

CDR3 residues: CASSSDYYTGELFF. CDR3 nucleotide sequence: TGCGCCAGCAGCTCGGACTATTACACCGGGGAGCTGTTTTTT. The V gene is TRBV5-1, the J gene TRBJ2-2; D might be TRBD2 (6 bases). Trimming stripped 3 bases from V and 3 bases from J, with 9 bases between. The CDR3 length is 14 residues. CDR1 SGHRS and CDR2 YFSETQ come from the germline V gene.

The chain employs TRBV24-1 and TRBJ1-2; TRBD1 agrees at 9 bases. This CDR3 contains 16 residues. Trimming removed 7 bases from V and 5 bases from J; junction bases left unmatched: 13. The germline V gene has CDR1 KGHDR and CDR2 SFDVKD. The CDR3 region has the DNA TGTGCCACCAGCGATGCCGGGACAGGGCACCGTTATGGCTACACCTTC. Its translation: CATSDAGTGHRYGYTF.

The V and J genes are TRBV7-9 and TRBJ1-1, with D hard to call. The V end lost 3 bases, the J end lost 4 bases, and 6 bases lay between the germline ends. CDR1 is SEHNR, CDR2 FQNEAQ, per germline (reference sequence). This CDR3 is 12 amino acids long. CDR3 amino acids: CASSFQITEAFF. CDR3 nucleotides: TGTGCCAGCAGCTTCCAGATCACTGAAGCTTTCTTT. Filled out from reference TRBV7-9 and TRBJ1-1, the complete variable domain reads DTGVSQNPRHKITKRGQNVTFRCDPISEHNRLYWYRQTLGQGPEFLTYFQNEAQLEKSRLLSDRFSAERPKGSFSTLEIQRTEQGDSAMYLCASSFQITEAFFGQGTRLTVV.

This clonotype has ten or more counts. This chain joins TRBV18 and TRBJ1-2, with TRBD1 matching over 8 bases. The ends lost 5 bases at V and 6 bases at J; junction bases unmatched: 5. The V gene's germline CDR1 is KGHSH and CDR2 LQKENI. The CDR3 is made up of 13 amino acids. The CDR3 is CASSSTGEHGYTF. CDR3 sequence (DNA): TGTGCCAGCTCATCGACAGGGGAGCATGGCTACACCTTC.

Points on this clonotype: At one end, the junction sequence differs from germline, possibly due to a read error. CDR3 amino acids: CSATEGGWASENTIYF. CDR3 nucleotide sequence: TGCAGTGCTACCGAGGGGGGGTGGGCATCTGAAAACACCATATATTTT. The rearrangement uses TRBV20-1 and TRBJ1-3; D possibly corresponds to TRBD1 (6 bases). This CDR3 contains 16 residues. Per germline, CDR1 DFQATT and CDR2 SNEGSKA (reference sequence).

This clonotype was seen only a few times. This chain connects TRBV7-9 to TRBJ1-5; D possibly corresponds to TRBD1 (5 bases). Germline lookup yields CDR1 SEHNR and CDR2 FQNEAQ (reference sequence). CDR3 size: 16 residues. V was cut by 1 base and J by 5 bases, with 15 bases left in between. CDR3: CASSLGVSQGDQPQHF. The CDR3 bases are TGTGCCAGCAGCTTAGGGGTCTCGCAGGGAGATCAGCCCCAGCATTTT.